The source of this TCR beta chain is a study of T-cell reconstitution after alpha-beta-depleted transplantation in children. As it was prepared, the TCRbeta library received unique molecular identifiers. TCRdb reprocessed the PCR reads via MiXCR and lists one record per CDR3 protein. Altogether around 600,000 distinct CDR3 sequences are present, more than 20% being singletons, with the ten largest covering 12% to 15%. Trimming left V 2 bases short and J 3 bases short, with 20 bases between. Germline V gene data show CDR1 as MNHEY and CDR2 as SVGEGT. The CDR3 consists of 17 residues. This clonotype showed up just a few times.

The chain combines TRBV6-2 or TRBV6-3 with TRBJ2-7, with D perhaps matching TRBD1 or TRBD2 (5 bases each). This TCR was recovered from a boy in the first two years of life who had a stem cell transplant for acute myeloid leukemia, so the T cells may come from the graft donor. The sequencing used PBMCs, mostly from graft donor cells, collected 360 days after TCRalphabeta/CD19-depleted stem cell transplant. CDR3 DNA: TGTGCCAGCAGTTACGTGGGGACCCAAACCCATTTCTACGAGCAGTACTTC. It specifies CASSYVGTQTHFYEQYF.